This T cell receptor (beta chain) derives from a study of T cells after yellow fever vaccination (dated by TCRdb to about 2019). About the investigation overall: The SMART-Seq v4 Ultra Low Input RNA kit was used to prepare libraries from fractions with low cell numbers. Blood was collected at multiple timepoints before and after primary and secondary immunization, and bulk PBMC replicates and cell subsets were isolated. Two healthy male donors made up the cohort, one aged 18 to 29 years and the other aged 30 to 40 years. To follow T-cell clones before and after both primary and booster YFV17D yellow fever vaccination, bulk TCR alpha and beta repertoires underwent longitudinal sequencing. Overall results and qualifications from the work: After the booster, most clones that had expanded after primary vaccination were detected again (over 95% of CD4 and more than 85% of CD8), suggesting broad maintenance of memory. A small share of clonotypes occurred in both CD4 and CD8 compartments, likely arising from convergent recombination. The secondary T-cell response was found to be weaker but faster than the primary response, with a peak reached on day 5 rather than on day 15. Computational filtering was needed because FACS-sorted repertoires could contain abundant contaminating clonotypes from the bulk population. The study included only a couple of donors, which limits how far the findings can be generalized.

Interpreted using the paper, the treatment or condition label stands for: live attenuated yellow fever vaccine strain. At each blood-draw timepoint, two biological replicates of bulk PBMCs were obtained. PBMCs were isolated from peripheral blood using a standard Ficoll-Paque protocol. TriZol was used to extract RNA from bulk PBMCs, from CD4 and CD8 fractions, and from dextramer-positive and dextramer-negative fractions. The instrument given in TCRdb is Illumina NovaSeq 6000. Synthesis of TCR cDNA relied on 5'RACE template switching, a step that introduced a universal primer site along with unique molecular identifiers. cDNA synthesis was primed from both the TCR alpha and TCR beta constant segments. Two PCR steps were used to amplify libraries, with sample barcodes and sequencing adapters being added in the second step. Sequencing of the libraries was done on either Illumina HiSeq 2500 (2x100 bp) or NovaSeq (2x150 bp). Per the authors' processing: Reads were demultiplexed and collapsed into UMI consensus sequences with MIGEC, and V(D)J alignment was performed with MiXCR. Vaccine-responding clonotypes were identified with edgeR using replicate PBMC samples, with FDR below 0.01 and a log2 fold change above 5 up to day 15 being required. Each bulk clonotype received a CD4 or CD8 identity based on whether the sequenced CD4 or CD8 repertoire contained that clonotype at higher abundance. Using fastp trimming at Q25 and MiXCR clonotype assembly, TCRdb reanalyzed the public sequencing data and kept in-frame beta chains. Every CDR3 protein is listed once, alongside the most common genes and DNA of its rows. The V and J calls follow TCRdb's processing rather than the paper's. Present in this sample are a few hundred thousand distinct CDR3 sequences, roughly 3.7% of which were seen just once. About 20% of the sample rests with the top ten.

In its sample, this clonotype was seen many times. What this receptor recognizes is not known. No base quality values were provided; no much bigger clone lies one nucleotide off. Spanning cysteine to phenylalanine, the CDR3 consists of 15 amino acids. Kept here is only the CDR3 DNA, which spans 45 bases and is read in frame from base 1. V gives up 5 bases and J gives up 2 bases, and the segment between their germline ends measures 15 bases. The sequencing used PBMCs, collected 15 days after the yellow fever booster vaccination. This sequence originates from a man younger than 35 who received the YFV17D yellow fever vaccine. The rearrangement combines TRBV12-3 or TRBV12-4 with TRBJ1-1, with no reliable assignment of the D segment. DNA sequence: TGTGCCAGCAGTCCCCCGAAACGGGGTAACACTGAAGCTTTCTTT. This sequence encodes CASSPPKRGNTEAFF.